This entry describes one TCR beta chain. Its target is unknown. This entry comes from a study of cytomegalovirus exposure and HLA in healthy donors. For the study at large: Falling in the Caucasian-associated ancestry cluster were about 80% of a few hundred genotyped donors. Study outcomes and limitations: Indistinguishability led to the exclusion of some V segments, TRBV6-2 and TRBV6-3 included.

CDR3 size: 16 residues. CDR1 SEHNR and CDR2 FQNEAQ come from the germline V gene (reference sequence). The J segment lost 4 bases and the V segment lost 4 bases, leaving 5 bases of the junction unmatched. PCR employed 60 Vbeta and 13 Jbeta primers. Clones were sequenced by immunoSEQ multiplex PCR, and TCRdb holds only the in-frame ones, with some missing. The sample records some 190,000 clones, about 85% being singletons. Material: PBMCs. This receptor was taken from a boy aged 2 to 9 in good health and CMV-seronegative. This chain connects TRBV7-9 to TRBJ1-4, with TRBD1 matching over 11 bases. CDR3 bases: TGTGCCAGCAGCTCGCTGGACAGGGGGCTTAATGAAAAACTGTTTTTT. Amino acids: CASSSLDRGLNEKLFF.